This entry lists 27 T cell receptor beta chains sequenced from one sample in a study of T-cell memory formation after mild COVID-19. TCRdb analysed the 5' RACE reads with MiXCR anew, one entry per CDR3 protein. Of 250,000 or so distinct CDR3 sequences in the sample, about 20% were seen once. The sequencing sample was made of PBMCs or a T cell subset sorted from them (not recorded which). These receptors were obtained from a man aged 18 to 30 who had mild COVID-19 (a few samples of this study predate the infection). Cell type and time point are not known.

There are a few counts of this clonotype. The chain is built from TRBV19 and TRBJ1-2; D call uncertain. The V end was cut by 3 bases, the J end by 5 bases, with 7 bases between. Germline lookup yields CDR1 LNHDA and CDR2 SQIVND (reference sequence). The CDR3 is made up of 12 amino acids. For the CDR3, the DNA is TGTGCCAGTAGTATCTCAGGATATGGCTACACCTTC. It codes for CASSISGYGYTF.

V usage is TRBV27 and J usage is TRBJ1-2; no definite D call. V was shortened by 5 bases and J by 3 bases, with 13 bases between the two germline ends. This CDR3 is built from 14 residues. In germline, CDR1 is MNHEY, CDR2 SMNVEV (reference sequence). The CDR3 loop is CASSPQVGHYGYTF. Written as DNA, the CDR3 is TGTGCCAGCAGTCCGCAAGTGGGCCACTATGGCTACACCTTC.

The chain links TRBV4-1 to TRBJ1-2; D gene uncertain. This CDR3 has 14 residues. Trimming took off 0 bases at V and 3 bases at J, with 8 bases between the two ends. Germline V gene lookup returns CDR1 MGHRA and CDR2 YSYEKL. CDR3: CASSQEGLDYGYTF. In DNA, the CDR3 is TGCGCCAGCAGCCAAGAGGGTTTGGACTATGGCTACACCTTC.

J is TRBJ2-1 and V is TRBV29-1; TRBD1 aligns across 8 bases. The CDR3 runs 13 residues. The V gene end was trimmed by 7 bases and the J gene end by 2 bases; junction bases not matched to a gene: 4. CDR1 SQVTM and CDR2 ANQGSEA come from the germline V gene. CDR3 bases: TGCAGCGGGACAGGGACGACCTACAATGAGCAGTTCTTC. Translated, it gives CSGTGTTYNEQFF.

This rearrangement joins TRBV9 to TRBJ1-3, with 8 bases that match TRBD1. This CDR3 spans 17 amino acids. In germline, CDR1 is SGDLS, CDR2 YYNGEE. J was trimmed by 0 bases and V by 4 bases; bases with no gene match: 9. This CDR3 reads CASSSGQAKSSGNTIYF. The CDR3 DNA is TGTGCCAGCAGCTCGGGACAGGCAAAGAGCTCTGGAAACACCATATATTTT. The variable domain in full, completed from reference TRBV9 and TRBJ1-3, reads DSGVTQTPKHLITATGQRVTLRCSPRSGDLSVYWYQQSLDQGLQFLIQYYNGEERAKGNILERFSAQQFPDLHSELNLSSLELGDSALYFCASSSGQAKSSGNTIYFGEGSWLTVV.

J is TRBJ1-4 and V is TRBV5-6; D is undetermined. The CDR3 covers 13 residues. V shed 2 bases and J shed 6 bases, with 8 bases lying between them. Germline-derived CDR1 and CDR2 are SGHDT and YYEEEE. The CDR3 spells CASSLQPDEKLFF. Written as DNA, the CDR3 is TGTGCCAGCAGCTTACAGCCGGATGAAAAACTGTTTTTT.

The CDR3 spells CASSSPDRRILNTEAFF. DNA of the CDR3: TGTGCCAGCAGCTCGCCGGACAGGCGGATACTGAACACTGAAGCTTTCTTT. The chain links TRBV5-5 to TRBJ1-1; 7 bases match TRBD1. Germline V CDR1 and CDR2: SGHKS, YYEKEE (reference sequence). Unmatched junction bases numbered 11, after V lost 3 bases and J lost 0 bases. The CDR3 covers 17 residues.

The chain is built from TRBV4-1 and TRBJ1-1; 9 positions agree with TRBD1. Trimming took 3 bases from V and 4 from J; bases not matched to a gene: 3. The V gene's germline CDR1 is MGHRA and CDR2 YSYEKL. There are 14 residues in the CDR3. The CDR3 sequence: CASSHVTGGTEAFF. CDR3 DNA: TGCGCCAGCAGCCATGTGACAGGGGGCACTGAAGCTTTCTTT.

This clonotype appeared once. The J gene is TRBJ2-1, the V gene TRBV5-4, with 9 bases identical to TRBD2. Per germline, CDR1 SGHNT and CDR2 YYREEE (reference sequence). The CDR3 extends over 17 amino acids. Unmatched junction bases numbered 9, after V lost 3 bases and J lost 2 bases. Written as DNA, the CDR3 is TGTGCCAGCAGCTGGGGAGATAGCGGGGGCACCTACAATGAGCAGTTCTTC. Encoded protein: CASSWGDSGGTYNEQFF. The entire variable domain, with the rest obtained from reference TRBV5-4 and TRBJ2-1, is as follows: ETGVTQSPTHLIKTRGQQVTLRCSSQSGHNTVSWYQQALGQGPQFIFQYYREEENGRGNFPPRFSGLQFPNYSSELNVNALELDDSALYLCASSWGDSGGTYNEQFFGPGTRLTVL.

This clonotype was observed many times. V usage is TRBV6-5 and J usage is TRBJ2-5; TRBD2 matches 8 bases. This CDR3 region has 13 residues. The germline gives CDR1 MNHEY, CDR2 SVGAGI. V lost 6 bases and J lost 2; bases outside the gene matches: 2. CDR3 in amino acids: CASSRGGQETQYF. In DNA form, the CDR3 reads TGTGCCAGCAGCCGGGGGGGGCAAGAGACCCAGTACTTC.

Note on this clonotype: Sequence at one end of the junction differs from germline and may be a read error. The chain couples TRBV2 to TRBJ2-1, with unresolved D. The CDR3 is 8 residues long. From germline, CDR1 is SNHLY and CDR2 FYNNEI. The CDR3 sequence: CASGRSLF. CDR3 nucleotide sequence: TGTGCCAGCGGGCGGTCGCTCTTC.

In its sample, this clonotype was seen a few times. The chain employs TRBV10-3 and TRBJ2-1; TRBD1 is a possible D gene (6 bases). With 4 bases removed from V and 6 bases from J, the gap between germline ends came to 10 bases. CDR3 size: 13 residues. From germline, CDR1 is ENHRY and CDR2 SYGVKD. The CDR3 DNA sequence: TGTGCCATCAGTGGGACAGCCCGCAATGAGCAGTTCTTC. Its protein is CAISGTARNEQFF.

This clonotype was counted at least ten times. This chain connects TRBV4-2 to TRBJ2-3; no clear D. There are 13 residues in the CDR3. V gave up 0 bases and J gave up 4 bases, with 5 bases separating them. The V gene's germline CDR1 is LGHNA and CDR2 YNFKEQ. This chain's CDR3 is CASSQDYSDTQYF. CDR3 nucleotide sequence: TGTGCCAGCAGCCAAGACTATTCAGATACGCAGTATTTT.

This clonotype was seen a few times. The chain is built from TRBV7-9 and TRBJ2-3; a weak D match, TRBD2 (7 bases). V was trimmed by 5 bases and J by 5 bases, leaving 23 bases between them. The CDR3 has 17 amino acids. CDR1 is SEHNR, CDR2 FQNEAQ, per germline (reference sequence). The CDR3 loop reads CASSPTRGSGQIDTQYF. The CDR3 bases are TGTGCCAGCAGCCCCACGCGGGGGAGCGGACAGATAGATACGCAGTATTTT.

The chain recombines TRBV5-6 with TRBJ1-1, with TRBD1 as a possible D gene (6 bases). Germline assignment: CDR1 SGHDT and CDR2 YYEEEE. This CDR3 contains 14 residues. V was clipped by 4 bases and J by 5 bases, with 15 bases between them. The CDR3 DNA is TGTGCCAGCAGCCCGGAGGGGGTTAGGACTGAAGCTTTCTTT. Encoded protein: CASSPEGVRTEAFF.

At least ten counts were recorded for this clonotype. The chain has TRBV6-5 and TRBJ1-5; 7 bases are shared with TRBD1. The CDR3 is made up of 13 amino acids. Germline V gene data show CDR1 as MNHEY and CDR2 as SVGAGI. V trimming: 5 bases; J trimming: 7 bases; junction bases outside the gene matches: 5. The CDR3 sequence is CASSTQGWQPQHF. DNA for the CDR3: TGTGCCAGCAGTACACAGGGGTGGCAGCCCCAGCATTTT.

The sample holds many counts of this clonotype. The rearrangement uses TRBV4-3 and TRBJ2-5, with TRBD1 matching over 7 bases. CDR1 and CDR2 (germline): LGHNA, YSLEER. Germline trimming cut 3 bases from V and 8 bases from J; bases unmatched to any gene: 9. The CDR3 runs 14 residues. The CDR3 here is CASSHAGTAATQYF. For the CDR3, the DNA is TGCGCCAGCAGCCATGCCGGGACAGCGGCTACCCAGTACTTC.

In its sample, this clonotype was seen a few times. The gene calls are TRBV20-1 and TRBJ2-7; D is ambiguous. Looked up from germline, CDR1 is DFQATT and CDR2 is SNEGSKA (reference sequence). The CDR3 is 14 amino acids. V lost 6 bases to trimming and J lost 4 bases, with 19 bases between them. The CDR3 sequence: CSASTGSHLYEQYF. CDR3 nucleotides: TGCAGTGCCTCTACCGGGTCCCACTTATACGAGCAGTACTTC.

V gene TRBV5-1 combines with J gene TRBJ1-2; 7 bases align to TRBD1. J was trimmed by 7 bases and V by 0 bases; bases with no gene match: 0. The CDR3 extends over 12 amino acids. The V gene's germline CDR1 is SGHRS and CDR2 YFSETQ. The CDR3 region is CASSLDRGGYTF. CDR3 nucleotide sequence: TGCGCCAGCAGCTTGGACAGGGGTGGCTACACCTTC. Full variable domain (outside the CDR3, taken from reference TRBV5-1 and TRBJ1-2): KAGVTQTPRYLIKTRGQQVTLSCSPISGHRSVSWYQQTPGQGLQFLFEYFSETQRNKGNFPGRFSGRQFSNSRSEMNVSTLELGDSALYLCASSLDRGGYTFGSGTRLTVV.

This rearrangement joins TRBV6-5 to TRBJ2-7; possibly TRBD1 for D (7 bases). Deletions cut 6 bases from V and 6 bases from J, with 12 bases between. CDR1 MNHEY and CDR2 SVGAGI come from the germline V gene. The CDR3 is 12 residues long. In DNA form, the CDR3 reads TGTGCCAGCAGCCAGGGGGGTTTCGAGCAGTACTTC. Translation: CASSQGGFEQYF.

This clonotype has more than one count but fewer than ten. The gene calls are TRBV6-5 and TRBJ2-7; 9 bases are shared with TRBD1. Trimming cost V 0 bases and J 2 bases; bases outside gene matches: 2. Germline CDR1 is MNHEY and CDR2 is SVGAGI. This CDR3 contains 15 residues. This CDR3 reads CASSYSDRGTYEQYF. The CDR3 nucleotides read TGTGCCAGCAGTTACTCGGACAGGGGTACCTACGAGCAGTACTTC.

In this sample, this clonotype turned up many times. The V call is TRBV6-6, the J call TRBJ2-7, with 11 bases identical to TRBD2. Germline V CDR1 and CDR2: MNHNY, SVGAGI (reference sequence). There are 16 residues in the CDR3. In DNA, the CDR3 is TGTGCCAGCAGTGACTCTCGTACTAGCGGGGGTTACGAGCAGTACGTC. It translates to CASSDSRTSGGYEQYV.

The chain couples TRBV20-1 to TRBJ1-2; D ambiguous. This CDR3 contains 13 residues. From germline, CDR1 is DFQATT and CDR2 SNEGSKA (reference sequence). V was clipped by 2 bases and J by 5 bases, with 12 bases between them. CDR3 DNA sequence: TGCAGTGCTAGAAATGACCCGGGGTATGGCTACACCTTC. Translation gives CSARNDPGYGYTF.

This clonotype was seen more than once but under ten times. The chain joins TRBV5-1 to TRBJ1-2; D is unclear. Trimming took off 5 bases at V and 1 base at J, with 18 bases between the two ends. The CDR3 sequence is 16 residues long. Per germline, CDR1 SGHRS and CDR2 YFSETQ. In DNA form, the CDR3 reads TGCGCCAGCAGGCAGAAGGCGGGAATGGGTAACTATGGCTACACCTTC. Translated, it gives CASRQKAGMGNYGYTF.

This clonotype was counted at least ten times. Here the CDR3 DNA reads TGTGCCATCAGCCCGGGACAGGTGGGGTCAGATACGCAGTATTTT. It codes for CAISPGQVGSDTQYF. J is TRBJ2-3 and V is TRBV10-3; 8 bases line up with TRBD1. CDR1 and CDR2 (germline): ENHRY, SYGVKD. The CDR3 consists of 15 residues. The junction had 9 bases not matched to a gene; V was cut back by 6 bases and J by 4 bases.

This clonotype was picked up a small number of times. The rearrangement joins TRBV27 to TRBJ1-5; D is undetermined. Deletions cut 2 bases from V and 7 bases from J, with 12 bases between. Germline V gene lookup returns CDR1 MNHEY and CDR2 SMNVEV (reference sequence). This CDR3 has 14 amino acids. CDR3 sequence: CASSLRGLGQPQHF. The CDR3 DNA reads as TGTGCCAGCAGTTTAAGAGGGCTCGGACAGCCCCAGCATTTT.

The chain has TRBV3-1 and TRBJ2-7; 14 nucleotides align to TRBD2. The germline V gene has CDR1 LGHDT and CDR2 YNNKEL (reference sequence). The CDR3 loop spans 19 amino acids. V lost 4 bases, J lost 5 bases, and 16 bases stayed unmatched. The CDR3 coding sequence is TGTGCCAGCAGCCCGCTCCTGGGACTAGCGGGGGTCGCTTGGCACGAGCAGTACTTC. Amino acids: CASSPLLGLAGVAWHEQYF.